This TCR beta chain derives from a study of blood T cells in healthy people across ages. General observations from the study: Underestimates were what the diversity estimates from one million T cells were considered to be.

Next came a second PCR, run for roughly 6 to 11 cycles, which used a sample-barcoded 5' primer along with a J-beta primer mix. TCRdb re-called the 5' RACE reads with MiXCR, one entry per CDR3 protein. This sample has 760,000 or so distinct CDR3 sequences, with roughly 25% found just once. This clonotype was picked up a small number of times. Its antigen is unknown. Germline CDR1 and CDR2: SQVTM and ANQGSEA. After removal of 6 bases from V and 3 bases from J, the junction contained 7 bases not matched to a gene. This CDR3 region has 13 residues. These data were also filed under a second study, of T cells of mothers and their children. As reported in that work: Related mother and child pairs showed slightly greater overlap (not significant) than unrelated pairs did.

The V call is TRBV29-1, the J call TRBJ2-5; 7 bases align to TRBD1. The clonotype originates from a boy younger than 18 in good health. The specimen was blood. For the CDR3, the DNA is TGCAGCGTCGCCGCAGGGGGAGAAGAGACCCAGTACTTC. It is translated as CSVAAGGEETQYF.